This entry concerns a single T cell receptor beta chain. What it recognizes is unknown. This sample stems from a study of radiation and T cells in renal cell carcinoma. The germline gives CDR1 GTSNPN, CDR2 SVGIG (reference sequence). The CDR3 consists of 13 residues. The germline V and J ends were trimmed by 2 bases and 2 bases, with 9 bases remaining between them. The time point here: blood 4 weeks post-SBRT, at nephrectomy. Treatment indicated: 15 Gy SBRT to primary tumor, nephrectomy 4 weeks later. This renal cell carcinoma was of the clear cell type. The data were produced by immunoSEQ multiplex PCR, yet TCRdb's version contains in-frame clones alone and is incomplete. The sample yields about 78,000 clones, roughly nine tenths seen once. Study-wide findings and caveats: In blood, top tumor clones expanded by 2 weeks, shrinking by 4.

The clonotype originates from a woman in her seventies with renal cell carcinoma. Specimen: blood, collected from a patient whose treatment included radiotherapy and nephrectomy. The V and J genes are TRBV30 and TRBJ1-2; D gene ambiguous. CDR3 residues: CAWSSDVNYGYTF. The CDR3, as DNA: TGTGCCTGGAGTTCTGACGTAAACTATGGCTACACCTTC.